This TCR beta chain originates from a study of cytomegalovirus exposure and HLA in healthy donors. Findings of the study overall: Researchers catalogued approximately 160 TCR beta chains as cytomegalovirus-associated.

The PCR used 60 Vbeta and 13 Jbeta primers. Some clones are missing from TCRdb's copy, which holds only in-frame ones; the method was immunoSEQ multiplex PCR. This table has about 150,000 clones, 73% appearing once. There are a few counts of this clone. Antigen unknown. V was pared by 4 bases and J by 7 bases, with 5 bases of the junction left unmatched. Per germline, CDR1 SNHLY and CDR2 FYNNEI. This CDR3 contains 15 residues. The sequence was collected from a woman aged 18-29 years in good health and CMV-seropositive. The J gene is TRBJ1-5, the V gene TRBV2, with TRBD1 identical over 12 bases. What was sequenced was PBMCs. The CDR3 loop is CASSVGTGGSQPQHF. The CDR3 DNA follows: TGTGCCAGCAGTGTTGGGACAGGGGGCAGCCAGCCCCAGCATTTT.